This T cell receptor beta chain is from a study of shared clonotypes between healthy human individuals. TCRdb's copy holds only in-frame clones and misses some; the assay was immunoSEQ multiplex PCR. The table has under 700,000 clones, roughly 95% seen once; the top ten hold over 0.09%. Naive CD8 isolation took CD45RO-negative cells positively selected for CCR7 and excluded terminally differentiated effector memory CD45RA+ cells. Between the trimmed V and J ends, which lost 0 bases and 8 bases, there was a span of 7 bases. The CDR3 covers 12 residues. The V gene's germline CDR1 is MGHDK and CDR2 SYGVNS.

The J gene is TRBJ1-1, the V gene TRBV25-1; a possible D gene is TRBD1 (6 bases). The sample comprised naive CD8+ T cells sorted from blood. This TCR was sampled from a woman younger than 45 in good health. This CDR3 reads CASSEYGTEAFF. CDR3 nucleotides: TGTGCCAGCAGTGAATATGGGACAGAAGCTTTCTTT.